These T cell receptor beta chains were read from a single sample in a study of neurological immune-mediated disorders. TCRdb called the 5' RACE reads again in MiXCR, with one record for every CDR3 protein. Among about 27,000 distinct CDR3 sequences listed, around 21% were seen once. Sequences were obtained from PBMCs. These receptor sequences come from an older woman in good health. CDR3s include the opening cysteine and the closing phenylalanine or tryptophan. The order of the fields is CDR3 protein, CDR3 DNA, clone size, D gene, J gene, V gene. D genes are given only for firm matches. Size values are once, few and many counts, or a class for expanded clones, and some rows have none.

CDR3: CAISGLPPYNEQFF
DNA: TGTGCCATCAGTGGTCTCCCTCCCTACAATGAGCAGTTCTTC
size: many
D: NA
J: TRBJ2-1
V: TRBV10-3

CDR3: CSAKDRGSPYEQYF
DNA: TGCAGTGCTAAGGACAGGGGTTCCCCCTACGAGCAGTACTTC
size: many
D: TRBD1
J: TRBJ2-7
V: TRBV20-1

CDR3: CASSLVQQASPDTQYF
DNA: TGTGCCAGCAGCTTAGTACAGCAGGCCTCCCCAGATACGCAGTATTTT
size: few
D: NA
J: TRBJ2-3
V: TRBV7-6

CDR3: CSSLGGQGTNEQFF
DNA: TGCAGCTCCCTCGGAGGACAGGGTACTAATGAGCAGTTCTTC
size: many
D: TRBD1
J: TRBJ2-1
V: TRBV29-1

CDR3: CASSLKRGETEAFF
DNA: TGTGCCAGCAGCTTAAAAAGAGGGGAAACTGAAGCTTTCTTT
size: many
D: NA
J: TRBJ1-1
V: TRBV7-2

CDR3: CASSLAFFSEQYF
DNA: TGTGCCAGCAGCTTAGCCTTCTTCAGCGAGCAGTACTTC
size: many
D: NA
J: TRBJ2-7
V: TRBV7-6

CDR3: CATGTPSTDTQYF
DNA: TGTGCCACCGGGACACCTAGCACAGATACGCAGTATTTT
size: NA
D: NA
J: TRBJ2-3
V: TRBV24-1

CDR3: CASSRHGQVSYEQYF
DNA: TGTGCCAGCAGCCGACACGGACAGGTCTCCTACGAGCAGTACTTC
size: many
D: TRBD1
J: TRBJ2-7
V: TRBV4-2

CDR3: CSARDLGFSYNEQFF
DNA: TGCAGTGCTAGAGACCTGGGGTTCTCCTACAATGAGCAGTTCTTC
size: many
D: NA
J: TRBJ2-1
V: TRBV20-1

CDR3: CASSLSHITGRGTEAFF
DNA: TGTGCCAGCAGCCTAAGCCACATTACAGGGCGAGGCACTGAAGCTTTCTTT
size: many
D: NA
J: TRBJ1-1
V: TRBV7-3

CDR3: CSARDFLAGGDNEQFF
DNA: TGCAGTGCTAGAGATTTTTTGGCGGGAGGTGACAATGAGCAGTTCTTC
size: many
D: TRBD2
J: TRBJ2-1
V: TRBV20-1

CDR3: CSARTGGNTIYF
DNA: TGCAGTGCTAGAACGGGAGGAAACACCATATATTTT
size: many
D: NA
J: TRBJ1-3
V: TRBV20-1

CDR3: CASSLGRNYYEQYF
DNA: TGCGCCAGCAGCTTGGGTAGGAACTACTACGAGCAGTACTTC
size: many
D: NA
J: TRBJ2-7
V: TRBV5-1